The present entry profiles one T cell receptor beta chain with its context. Sequence at one end of the junction differs from germline and may be a read error. The entry originates in a study of CD8 T cells in ankylosing spondylitis. TCRdb re-derived calls from the 5' RACE reads in MiXCR, one entry per CDR3 protein. The table lists a few hundred thousand distinct CDR3 sequences, about 10% of them singletons, with under 7% in the top ten. The germline gives CDR1 SGHVS, CDR2 FQNEAQ. The CDR3 loop spans 15 amino acids. This rearrangement joins TRBV7-8 to TRBJ2-7, with D possibly TRBD2 on 7 matching bases. Sample: blood, either unsorted or a sorted T cell fraction (not recorded which). The TCR was taken from a male donor with ankylosing spondylitis or in good health (not recorded which). CDR3 in amino acids: CASSLGGDGAYEQYF. The CDR3 region has the DNA TGTGCCAGCAGTTTAGGGGGGGACGGCGCCTACGAGCAGTACTTC.